The T cell receptor (beta chain) under discussion was sequenced for a study of T cells after yellow fever vaccination. Across the whole study: SMART-Seq v4 Ultra Low Input prepared libraries from low-cell fractions. Study findings and constraints: The study re-detected most primary-vaccination clones after the booster (96% CD4, just over 85% CD8).

Each CDR3 protein gets one entry after TCRdb re-called the 5' RACE reads with MiXCR. The repertoire has about 630,000 distinct CDR3 sequences, 10% to 15% of them found once; the top ten carry 14% to 15%. A remark on this clonotype: Its specificity is unknown.

The starting material was PBMCs, obtained on the day of the yellow fever booster vaccination. This clonotype was sampled from a man aged 25 to 40 who received the YFV17D yellow fever vaccine.

CDR3 nucleotide sequence: TGTGCCAGCAGTACTAGCGGGAGGGAGACCCAGTACTTC. Translating it yields CASSTSGRETQYF. The chain carries TRBV2 and TRBJ2-5, with 12 bases aligning to TRBD2. Germline V gene lookup returns CDR1 SNHLY and CDR2 FYNNEI. The CDR3 loop spans 13 amino acids. V lost 5 bases and J lost 5; bases outside the gene matches: 0.